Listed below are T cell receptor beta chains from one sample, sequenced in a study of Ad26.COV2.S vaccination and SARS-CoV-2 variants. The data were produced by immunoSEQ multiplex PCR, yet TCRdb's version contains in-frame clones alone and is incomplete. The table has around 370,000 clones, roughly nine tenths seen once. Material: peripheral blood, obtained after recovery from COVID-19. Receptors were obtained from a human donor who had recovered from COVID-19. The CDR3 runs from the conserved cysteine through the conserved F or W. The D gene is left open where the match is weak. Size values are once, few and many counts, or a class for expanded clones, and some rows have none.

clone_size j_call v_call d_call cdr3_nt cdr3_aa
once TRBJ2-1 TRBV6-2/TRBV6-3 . TGTGCCAGCAGTAGTATGGGCATGGGCCACAATGAGCAGTTCTTC CASSSMGMGHNEQFF
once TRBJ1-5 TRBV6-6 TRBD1 TGTGCCAGCAGTTACCGGGGACAGGGAGGCCAGCCCCAGCATTTT CASSYRGQGGQPQHF
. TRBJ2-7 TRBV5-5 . TGTGCCAGCAGCGAATCCGCGGGATACGAGCAGTACTTC CASSESAGYEQYF
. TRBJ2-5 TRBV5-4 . TGTGCCAGCAGCTTGGCCTTGGACGGAAAAGAGACCCAGTACTTC CASSLALDGKETQYF
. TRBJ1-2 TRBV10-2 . TGCGCCAGCAGAGACCCTTTCGGGGGGAACTATGGCTACACCTTC CASRDPFGGNYGYTF
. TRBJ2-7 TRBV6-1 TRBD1 TGTGCCAGCAGTGAAGAGACAGGGACCCCCTACGAGCAGTACTTC CASSEETGTPYEQYF
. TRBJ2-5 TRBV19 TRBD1 TGTGCCAGTAGTCCCTCGTTTCCAAACAGGGGGCTCCAAGAGACCCAGTACTTC CASSPSFPNRGLQETQYF
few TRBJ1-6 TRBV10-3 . TGTGCCATCAGTGAGTCGGATGGGGATACAGGGAGGAATTCACCCCTCCACTTT CAISESDGDTGRNSPLHF
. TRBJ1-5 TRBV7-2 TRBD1 TGTGCCAGCAGCGAAGGGACAGGGCGAGTCAATCAGCCCCAGCATTTT CASSEGTGRVNQPQHF
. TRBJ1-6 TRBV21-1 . TGTGCCAGCAGCGTAAGGGCGCGGGGCTCCTATAATTCACCCCTCCACTTT CASSVRARGSYNSPLHF
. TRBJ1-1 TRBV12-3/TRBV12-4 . TGTGCCAGCAGTTTGTCAGGAGTGGAAGCTTTCTTT CASSLSGVEAFF
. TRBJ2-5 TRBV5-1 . TGCGCCAGCAGCTCAGAAGGGGAGGAGACCCAGTACTTC CASSSEGEETQYF
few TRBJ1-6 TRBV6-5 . TGTGCCAGCAGGGAGGCGGGGAGGGGAGCGTCACCCCTCCACTTT CASREAGRGASPLHF
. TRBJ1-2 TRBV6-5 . TGTGCCAGCAGTTACTCGACCGAGGGATTTAGGGGCTACACCTTC CASSYSTEGFRGYTF
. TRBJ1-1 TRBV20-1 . TGCAGGGCAGGGACGAACACTGAAGCTTTCTTT CRAGTNTEAFF
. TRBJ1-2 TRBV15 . TGTGCCACCAGCAGAGTCCAGGAGGTCTATGGCTACACCTTC CATSRVQEVYGYTF
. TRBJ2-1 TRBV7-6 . TGTGCCAGCAGCTTAGAAGACCCCGTTGGTTCCTACAATGAGCAGTTCTTC CASSLEDPVGSYNEQFF
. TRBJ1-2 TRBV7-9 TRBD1 TGTGCCAGCAGCCGGGACAGGGGGAAGGGAGGTGGCTACACCTTC CASSRDRGKGGGYTF
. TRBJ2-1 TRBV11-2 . TGTGCCAGCAGCTCAGTGCGCAAGCAGTTCTTC CASSSVRKQFF
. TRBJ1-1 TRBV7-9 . TGTGCCAGCAGCACAAACACTGAAGCTTTCTTT CASSTNTEAFF
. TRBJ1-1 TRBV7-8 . TGTGCCAGCAGCTTCTCCGTGAACACTGAAGCTTTCTTT CASSFSVNTEAFF
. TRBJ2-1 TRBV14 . TGTGCCAGCAGCCAATCCCTGGGGGGCAATGAGCAGTTCTTC CASSQSLGGNEQFF
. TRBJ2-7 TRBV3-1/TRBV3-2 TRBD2 TGTGCCAGCAGCCAAGGGCCTAGCGGGGGCCCCTACGAGCAGTACTTC CASSQGPSGGPYEQYF
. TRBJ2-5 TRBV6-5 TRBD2 TGTGCCACAGGAACCGGGACTAGTCGAGAGACCCAGTACTTC CATGTGTSRETQYF